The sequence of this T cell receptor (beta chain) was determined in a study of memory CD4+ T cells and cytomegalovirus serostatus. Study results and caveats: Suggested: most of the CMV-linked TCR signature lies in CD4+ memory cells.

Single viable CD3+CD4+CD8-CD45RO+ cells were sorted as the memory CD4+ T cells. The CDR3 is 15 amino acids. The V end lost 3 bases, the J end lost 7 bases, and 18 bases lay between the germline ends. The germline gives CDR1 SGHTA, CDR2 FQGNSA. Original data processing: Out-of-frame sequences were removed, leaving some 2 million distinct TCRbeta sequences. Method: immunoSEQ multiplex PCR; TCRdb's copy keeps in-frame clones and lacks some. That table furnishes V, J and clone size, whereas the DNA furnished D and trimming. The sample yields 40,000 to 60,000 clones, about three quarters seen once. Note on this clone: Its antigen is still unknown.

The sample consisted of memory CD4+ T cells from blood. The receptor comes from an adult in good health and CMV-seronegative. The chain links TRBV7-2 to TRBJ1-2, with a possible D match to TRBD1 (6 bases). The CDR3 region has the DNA TGTGCCAGCAGCTTGACGACAGGCCTGGTGGGTGGCTACACCTTC. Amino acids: CASSLTTGLVGGYTF. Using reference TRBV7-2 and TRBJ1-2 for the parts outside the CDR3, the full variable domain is GAGVSQSPSNKVTEKGKDVELRCDPISGHTALYWYRQSLGQGLEFLIYFQGNSAPDKSGLPSDRFSAERTGGSVSTLTIQRTQQEDSAVYLCASSLTTGLVGGYTFGSGTRLTVV.